Listed below are T cell receptor beta chains from one sample, sequenced in a study of CXCR3-negative and CXCR3-positive naive CD8 T cells. Using the 5' RACE reads, TCRdb records one entry per CDR3 protein without DNA. This sample's clone table lists around 29,000 distinct CDR3 sequences. What was sequenced was memory CD8+ T cells from blood. The receptor set was obtained from a human donor in good health. Some clones in this sample may be carry-over from other donors' samples. The CDR3 runs from the conserved cysteine through the conserved F or W. Where a row states a size, it is once, few, many or the class of an expanded clone; other rows omit it.

v_gene	j_gene	abundance	CDR3aa
TRBV5-4	TRBJ2-3	.	CASSLKNLWRKASTDTQYF
TRBV9	TRBJ2-3	.	CASSVVGGTDTQYF
TRBV27	TRBJ1-1	.	CASKQGGTEAFF
TRBV25-1	TRBJ2-2	.	CASSYAATGELFF
TRBV4-1	TRBJ2-7	medium-sized	CASSQDQEQYF
TRBV20-1	TRBJ2-3	.	CSARREGTDTQYF
TRBV29-1	TRBJ2-7	.	CSVAGGLGEQFF
TRBV20-1	TRBJ1-5	.	CSASRTSVRNQPQHF
TRBV29-1	TRBJ2-7	.	CSVEGRAGYEQYF
TRBV6-2/TRBV6-3	TRBJ2-1	.	CASSYQLGRANYNEQFF
TRBV7-6	TRBJ2-5	.	CASSYTRGEETQYF
TRBV6-6	TRBJ2-5	.	CASSYPGQVTVQETQYF
TRBV14	TRBJ2-3	.	CASSATSGGSQDF
TRBV6-4	TRBJ2-1	.	CASSEAGGYNEQFF
TRBV19	TRBJ2-7	.	CASSMRQGGDYEQYF
TRBV29-1	TRBJ2-5	.	CSANSGYGETQYF
TRBV28	TRBJ2-1	.	CASSPVIHNEQFF
TRBV11-3	TRBJ2-5	.	CASSLGQGVGETQYF
TRBV28	TRBJ2-7	.	CASSLGGGNLYEQYF
TRBV7-6	TRBJ2-5	.	CASSLGGPAQETQYF
TRBV10-3	TRBJ2-3	medium-sized	CAISEVSADTQYF
TRBV4-3	TRBJ2-7	.	CASSHTGTGLYEQYF
TRBV12-3/TRBV12-4	TRBJ1-6	.	CASTFLVHGQLYNSPLHF
TRBV6-4	TRBJ2-1	.	CASSEVASGGAPYNEQFF
TRBV11-2	TRBJ2-7	.	CASSFGSAPYEQYF
TRBV7-9	TRBJ2-2	.	CASSLVEANTGELFF
TRBV2	TRBJ1-5	.	CASSAGHNQPQHF
TRBV7-3	TRBJ2-2	.	CASSYHNTGELFF
TRBV5-1	TRBJ2-7	.	CASSFEGYEQYF
TRBV25-1	TRBJ2-3	.	CASSELASGVSDTQYF
TRBV6-4	TRBJ1-1	.	CAPIGTDNMNTEAFF
TRBV29-1	TRBJ1-2	.	CSDDSYYGYTF
TRBV29-1	TRBJ2-2	.	CSVEEPGRANTGELFF
TRBV27	TRBJ2-1	.	CASKNPTSSEQFF
TRBV5-1	TRBJ2-1	.	CASSAGQAPEQFF
TRBV25-1	TRBJ2-5	.	CASSVATRETQYF
TRBV29-1	TRBJ2-5	.	CSVRGRQGEETQYF
TRBV5-5	TRBJ2-2	.	CASSLDGTLPATGELFF
TRBV29-1	TRBJ2-7	.	CSVKKGTSGEQYF
TRBV5-5	TRBJ1-1	.	CASSLDTGNMNTEAFF
TRBV29-1	TRBJ1-1	.	CSVEDYREEAFF
TRBV7-7	TRBJ2-7	.	CASSLGSQGSYEQYF
TRBV12-3/TRBV12-4	TRBJ2-7	.	CASSSGTYEQYF
TRBV20-1	TRBJ2-7	.	CSALKGDYEQYF
TRBV6-2/TRBV6-3	TRBJ2-1	.	CASSSLGTSPYNEQFF
TRBV9	TRBJ2-5	.	CASSVGGTYQETQYF
TRBV14	TRBJ2-2	.	CASSHTVTNTGELFF